The next 30 T cell receptor beta chains were all read from a single sample in a study of blood T cells in healthy people across ages. PCR was performed a second time for about 6 to 12 cycles using a sample-barcoded 5' primer and a J-beta primer mix. MiXCR, run by TCRdb on the 5' RACE reads, gives a single entry per CDR3 protein. The sample shows 1,800,000 or so distinct CDR3 sequences, around 40% of them seen only once. The sequenced sample was blood. Source of these receptors: a human donor in good health.

About this clonotype: One junction end disagrees with the germline gene, perhaps due to a read error. The chain employs TRBV20-1 and TRBJ2-6; perhaps TRBD1 as D (5 bases). CDR1 and CDR2 (germline): DFQATT, SNEGSKA (reference sequence). The CDR3 consists of 14 residues. CDR3 amino acids: CSARDASGANALTF. Here the CDR3 DNA reads TGCAGTGCTAGAGATGCCTCTGGGGCCAACGCCCTGACTTTC.

This clonotype was seen repeatedly, ten times or more. The V gene is TRBV6-6, the J gene TRBJ2-7; D gene uncertain. Trimming removed 2 bases at V and 2 bases at J, with 4 bases between. The CDR3 sequence is 12 residues long. CDR1 is MNHNY and CDR2 is SVGAGI in the germline V gene (reference sequence). CDR3 DNA sequence: TGTGCCAGCAGTTACGGTCCCTACGAGCAGTACTTC. Its protein is CASSYGPYEQYF.

This rearrangement joins TRBV29-1 to TRBJ2-1; no clear D. V shed 1 base and J shed 10 bases, with 5 bases lying between them. Germline loops: CDR1 SQVTM, CDR2 ANQGSEA. This CDR3 has 10 amino acids. Written as DNA, the CDR3 is TGCAGCGTTGAAGTGGAGGAGCAGTTCTTC. Residues: CSVEVEEQFF.

This clonotype was seen a few times. The rearrangement links TRBV12-3 or TRBV12-4 to TRBJ2-7, with D possibly being TRBD1 or TRBD2 (6 bases each). The ends were cut back, 3 bases at V and 5 bases at J, with 11 bases in the middle. CDR3 length equals 13 residues. CDR3 nucleotides: TGTGCCAGCAGTTTGGCAGGGGAGGACGAGCAGTACTTC. It encodes CASSLAGEDEQYF.

This clonotype was counted only a few times. The chain carries TRBV15 and TRBJ2-5; D perhaps matches TRBD2 (5 bases). Trimming cost V 5 bases and J 11 bases, with 18 bases left between them. Germline V CDR1 and CDR2: LNHNV, YYDKDF (reference sequence). This CDR3 is 13 amino acids long. CDR3 bases: TGTGCCACCAGCCGGGGAGTGTCAAATGAGCAGTACTTC. This translates into CATSRGVSNEQYF.

This clonotype was counted only a few times. The CDR3 protein is CASSSTGARETQYF. The CDR3 DNA is TGTGCCAGCAGTTCTACAGGGGCGCGGGAGACCCAGTACTTC. The V call is TRBV11-2, the J call TRBJ2-5; 7 positions agree with TRBD1. Germline lookup yields CDR1 SGHAT and CDR2 FQNNGV. V was clipped by 6 bases and J by 5 bases; unmatched bases: 9. The CDR3 covers 14 residues. Complete variable domain (other parts from reference TRBV11-2 and TRBJ2-5): EAGVAQSPRYKIIEKRQSVAFWCNPISGHATLYWYQQILGQGPKLLIQFQNNGVVDDSQLPKDRFSAERLKGVDSTLKIQPAKLEDSAVYLCASSSTGARETQYFGPGTRLLVL.

This clonotype was seen more than once but under ten times. The V call is TRBV9, the J call TRBJ2-3, with D tentatively TRBD2 (5 bases). The CDR3 is 15 residues long. Trimming shortened V by 0 bases and J by 0 bases, and 8 bases separated the two germline ends. Germline values: CDR1 SGDLS, CDR2 YYNGEE. This CDR3 is CASSVDSGSTDTQYF. DNA of the CDR3: TGTGCCAGCAGCGTAGACTCGGGGAGCACAGATACGCAGTATTTT.

This chain links TRBV6-5 with TRBJ2-1; 7 nucleotides match TRBD1. Germline CDR1 MNHEY, CDR2 SVGAGI. The V segment lost 5 bases and the J segment 2 bases; nucleotides outside the gene matches: 6. The CDR3 contains 15 residues. The CDR3 spells CASSTAGGPYNEQFF. The CDR3 DNA follows: TGTGCCAGCAGTACCGCAGGGGGTCCCTACAATGAGCAGTTCTTC.

The J gene is TRBJ2-7, the V gene TRBV29-1; D not certain. This CDR3 comprises 13 residues. Germline V gene data show CDR1 as SQVTM and CDR2 as ANQGSEA. Trimming left V 3 bases short and J 5 bases short, with 14 bases between. The CDR3 loop is CSVEGQTSNEQYF. The CDR3 DNA follows: TGCAGCGTTGAGGGTCAGACGAGTAACGAGCAGTACTTC.

The chain uses TRBV6-1 and TRBJ2-2; D possibly matches TRBD1 or TRBD2 (5 bases each). The CDR3 spans 15 residues. Germline-derived CDR1 and CDR2 are MNHNS and SASEGT. The V end was cut by 4 bases, the J end by 4 bases, with 13 bases between. The chain's CDR3 is CASSGGAGITGELFF. The CDR3 nucleotides read TGTGCCAGCAGTGGAGGGGCAGGGATCACCGGGGAGCTGTTTTTT.

The chain combines TRBV7-2 with TRBJ2-7, with D possibly TRBD2 on 5 matching bases. Germline lookup yields CDR1 SGHTA and CDR2 FQGNSA. Between the trimmed V and J ends, which lost 1 base and 2 bases, there was a span of 9 bases. This CDR3 region has 14 residues. Here the CDR3 reads CASSLDTSPYEQYF. In DNA, the CDR3 is TGTGCCAGCAGCTTAGATACTAGTCCCTACGAGCAGTACTTC.

The V and J genes are TRBV12-3 or TRBV12-4 and TRBJ2-1; TRBD1 matches at 7 bases. The CDR3 has 15 residues. The V segment lost 2 bases and the J segment 10 bases; nucleotides outside the gene matches: 11. This chain's CDR3 is CASSLLRQGLGEQFF. The CDR3, as DNA: TGTGCCAGCAGTTTATTGCGACAGGGTCTTGGCGAGCAGTTCTTC.

J is TRBJ2-5 and V is TRBV10-3; maybe TRBD2 (5 bases). The length of the CDR3 is 11 residues. Germline values: CDR1 ENHRY, CDR2 SYGVKD. V was trimmed by 10 bases and J by 5 bases, leaving 11 bases between them. The CDR3 sequence: CATGLSETQYF. CDR3 nucleotides: TGTGCCACCGGACTTTCGGAGACCCAGTACTTC.

The rearrangement joins TRBV29-1 to TRBJ2-1; D ambiguous. V lost 3 bases and J lost 1, with 13 bases in between. There are 15 residues in the CDR3. Germline CDR1 SQVTM, CDR2 ANQGSEA. Here the CDR3 DNA reads TGCAGCGTTGACGACCCGGCAGATTCCTACAATGAGCAGTTCTTC. Translating it yields CSVDDPADSYNEQFF.

The sample holds one count of this clonotype. The chain is built from TRBV29-1 and TRBJ2-1, with D hard to call. V gave up 7 bases and J gave up 8 bases, with 18 bases separating them. Germline values: CDR1 SQVTM, CDR2 ANQGSEA. The CDR3 length is 13 residues. Here the CDR3 DNA reads TGCAGCGCTGCCGAGTTCGTGGGCGATGAGCAGTTCTTC. Its translation is CSAAEFVGDEQFF.

This clonotype was picked up a small number of times. This chain links TRBV7-8 with TRBJ2-5; TRBD1 might be the D (6 bases). The DNA matches TRBJ2-7 better at its end, which makes the J call doubtful. Germline V CDR1 and CDR2: SGHVS, FQNEAQ. The CDR3 contains 16 residues. The CDR3 is CASSSLSPRTVYEQYF. The CDR3 coding sequence is TGTGCCAGCAGCTCCCTCTCCCCTAGGACAGTCTACGAGCAGTACTTC.

The chain joins TRBV7-3 to TRBJ2-3; tentative D call: TRBD2 (5 bases). Germline V gives CDR1 SGHTA, CDR2 FQGTGA. V lost 1 base and J lost 6, with 11 bases in between. This CDR3 spans 14 amino acids. CDR3 protein: CASSLNTRRDTQYF. The CDR3 DNA sequence: TGTGCCAGCAGCTTAAATACTAGGCGGGATACGCAGTATTTT.

The chain uses TRBV24-1 and TRBJ1-5; 8 bases agree with TRBD1. There are 14 residues in the CDR3. Losses at the gene ends were 7 bases for V and 5 bases for J; bases not matched to a gene: 6. Per the germline V gene, CDR1 is KGHDR and CDR2 is SFDVKD. CDR3 in DNA: TGTGCCACCAGGGACGGACAGGGTGATCAGCCCCAGCATTTT. It yields the protein CATRDGQGDQPQHF.

This clonotype was recorded at least ten times. V gene TRBV5-1 combines with J gene TRBJ2-1; 10 nucleotides align to TRBD2. Per germline, CDR1 SGHRS and CDR2 YFSETQ. The CDR3 length is 16 residues. J gave up 2 bases and V 4 bases, and 6 bases lay outside the gene matches. The CDR3 coding sequence is TGCGCCAGCAGCCTTGTAGCGGGGGGTCCCTACAATGAGCAGTTCTTC. Its protein is CASSLVAGGPYNEQFF.

With regard to this clonotype: Just one base apart from a much larger clone, this may be a read error. The J gene is TRBJ2-3, the V gene TRBV11-2, with D possibly matching TRBD2 (5 bases). The CDR3 totals 15 residues. Germline V lookup: CDR1 SGHAT, CDR2 FQNNGV. Written as DNA, the CDR3 is TGCGCCAGCAGCCAACGAGCGGAAATCACAGAGACGCAGTATTTT. Its translation: CASSQRAEITETQYF.

The rearrangement uses TRBV14 and TRBJ2-5; weak D call: TRBD2 (5 bases). V gave up 5 bases and J gave up 2 bases, with 18 bases separating them. The CDR3 is 16 amino acids. Germline CDR1 reads SGHDN; CDR2 reads FVKESK. This CDR3 is CASSSLSGRMQETQYF. CDR3 nucleotides: TGTGCCAGCAGCTCCTTGTCGGGAAGGATGCAAGAGACCCAGTACTTC. The full variable domain, with the rest looked up from reference TRBV14 and TRBJ2-5, is EAGVTQFPSHSVIEKGQTVTLRCDPISGHDNLYWYRRVMGKEIKFLLHFVKESKQDESGMPNNRFLAERTGGTYSTLKVQPAELEDSGVYFCASSSLSGRMQETQYFGPGTRLLVL.

The chain's CDR3 is CASSLQGATEQYF. CDR3 in DNA: TGTGCCAGCAGCTTACAGGGTGCTACCGAGCAGTACTTC. The chain employs TRBV7-9 and TRBJ2-4; TRBD1 is a possible D gene (5 bases). Judging by the DNA end, TRBJ2-7 fits better; the J call may be wrong. Germline CDR1 SEHNR, CDR2 FQNEAQ (reference sequence). The CDR3 contains 13 residues.

This clonotype occurred a few times. The chain recombines TRBV7-9 with TRBJ1-2; TRBD1 might be the D (5 bases). Germline-derived CDR1 and CDR2 are SEHNR and FQNEAQ (reference sequence). This CDR3 is 15 amino acids long. Between the trimmed V and J ends, which lost 2 bases and 7 bases, there was a span of 17 bases. CDR3 residues: CASSLLGAGSAGYTF. The DNA of the CDR3 is TGTGCCAGCAGCTTACTAGGGGCAGGGAGTGCTGGCTACACCTTC.

This clonotype showed up just once. J is TRBJ1-6 and V is TRBV9; 10 bases map to TRBD1. The V and J ends lost 4 bases and 6 bases, in that order; junction bases with no gene match: 10. CDR1 SGDLS and CDR2 YYNGEE come from the germline V gene. The CDR3 is made up of 17 amino acids. The CDR3 reads CASSLRDRGWSNSPLHF. The CDR3 nucleotides read TGTGCCAGCAGCCTACGGGACAGGGGATGGAGTAATTCACCCCTCCACTTT.

A few counts support this clonotype. The genes are TRBV6-1 and TRBJ2-4; 7 positions agree with TRBD1. The end of the DNA aligns better with TRBJ2-7, so the J call may be wrong. Germline V lookup: CDR1 MNHNS, CDR2 SASEGT. This CDR3 has 14 amino acids. CDR3 residues: CASSELDRAYEQYF. The CDR3 DNA reads as TGTGCCAGCAGCGAACTCGACAGGGCCTACGAGCAGTACTTC.

The V call is TRBV14, the J call TRBJ2-1; D ambiguous. The CDR3 consists of 17 residues. The germline gives CDR1 SGHDN, CDR2 FVKESK. V was cut by 3 bases and J by 0 bases, with 15 bases left in between. This chain's CDR3 is CASSHKAGLHSYNEQFF. CDR3 sequence (DNA): TGTGCCAGCAGCCACAAGGCAGGCCTCCACTCCTACAATGAGCAGTTCTTC.

This clonotype showed up just a few times. This rearrangement joins TRBV5-1 to TRBJ2-1, with 15 bases aligning to TRBD2. This CDR3 comprises 17 residues. Germline V CDR1 and CDR2: SGHRS, YFSETQ. The trim removed 4 bases at V and 4 bases at J, leaving 6 bases unmatched. The CDR3 region is CASSGGLAGGNYNEQFF. Here the CDR3 DNA reads TGCGCCAGCAGCGGAGGACTAGCGGGGGGGAATTACAATGAGCAGTTCTTC.

The CDR3 DNA follows: TGTGCCAGCAGACGTCAGACAGGGCGCGGCAATCAGCCCCAGCATTTT. Amino acid sequence: CASRRQTGRGNQPQHF. The chain couples TRBV6-2 or TRBV6-3 to TRBJ1-5; TRBD1 matches 7 bases. Germline V lookup: CDR1 MNHEY, CDR2 SVGEGT. The CDR3 has 16 residues. V dropped 6 bases and J dropped 2; count of bases not matched to a gene: 10.

This clonotype was found a few times. The chain couples TRBV20-1 to TRBJ2-3; D gene unclear. Germline assignment: CDR1 DFQATT and CDR2 SNEGSKA (reference sequence). V lost 2 bases and J 2 bases, leaving 5 bases between the germline ends. The CDR3 totals 12 residues. CDR3 sequence reads: CSARSDTDTQYF. CDR3 nucleotide sequence: TGCAGTGCTAGATCCGACACAGATACGCAGTATTTT.

This sequence joins TRBV19 and TRBJ2-7; TRBD2 aligns across 9 bases. The germline V gene encodes CDR1 LNHDA and CDR2 SQIVND (reference sequence). The CDR3 sequence is 16 residues long. Trimming removed 4 bases from V and 3 bases from J; junction bases left unmatched: 10. The CDR3: CASSSQIAGDDYEQYF. The CDR3 DNA reads as TGTGCCAGTAGTAGCCAGATAGCGGGGGATGACTACGAGCAGTACTTC. Based on the CDR3 plus reference TRBV19 and TRBJ2-7, the full variable domain is DGGITQSPKYLFRKEGQNVTLSCEQNLNHDAMYWYRQDPGQGLRLIYYSQIVNDFQKGDIAEGYSVSREKKESFPLTVTSAQKNPTAFYLCASSSQIAGDDYEQYFGPGTRLTVT.